This T cell receptor (beta chain) was retrieved from a study of T cell repertoires in cytomegalovirus infection (dated 2019 in TCRdb). Background for the entire study: Peptide stimulations targeted recently identified HLA-C-restricted CMV epitopes, whose presentation resists viral immunomodulation, together with well-studied HLA-B-restricted epitopes. The HLA type of each donor mattered for the analysis, because public TCR beta signatures pointed to carriage of CMV infection along with the matching HLA type.

V trim: 0 bases; J trim: 4 bases; unmatched bases: 5. The CDR3, cysteine through phenylalanine, is 15 amino acids long. The entry retains the CDR3 DNA only, 45 bases that are in frame from base 1. Sequences SGHTA (CDR1) and FQGTGA (CDR2) are obtained from the germline V gene. This sample was sequenced with an Illumina HiSeq 1500. Clones were called with MiXCR by TCRdb after fastp trimmed the public reads at Q25, and only in-frame beta chains were retained. Entries that share a CDR3 protein sequence are merged under the most common genes and DNA. The sample profile shows 40,000 to 55,000 distinct CDR3 sequences; around 23% of them were found once. The ten most abundant clones make up around nine tenths of the sample. General findings and caveats noted by the study authors: Carriers of CMV infection plus the relevant HLA type were discriminated by the cumulative frequency of public TCR beta family members in the study cohort and in an independent roughly 320-donor cohort. In the ex vivo response, HLA-C-restricted CMV-specific TCR beta clonotypes were dominant, and in two of eight donors the single most frequent clonotype came from this HLA-C-restricted group.

Details on this clonotype: No cognate antigen has been identified for it. No base quality information exists; no much larger clone differs at one position.

Reading the label with the study, this specimen's treatment or condition is: in vitro stimulation with specific CMV peptide epitopes to enrich CMV-specific T cells. The sequence is built from TRBV7-3 and TRBJ1-2; 7 junctional bases match TRBD1. The source is a human donor in good health (CMV status not recorded). Some clones in this sample may be carry-over from other donors' samples. The specimen was CD8+ T cells from cultured PBMCs, collected from culture after CMV antigen stimulation. The DNA sequence is TGTGCCAGCAGCTTAACGCCGGGACAGTTCTATGGCTACACCTTC. This translates into CASSLTPGQFYGYTF.